Listed here are 8 T cell receptor beta chains from one sample, sequenced in a study of cytomegalovirus exposure and HLA in healthy donors. The repertoire was sequenced with immunoSEQ multiplex PCR; TCRdb's copy has only in-frame clones and lacks some. The sample holds roughly 130,000 clones, 85% to 90% seen once. Sequenced material: PBMCs. The receptors stem from a woman aged 30 to 39 in good health and CMV-seropositive.

In this sample, this clone turned up once. The V and J genes are TRBV7-9 and TRBJ1-5; D remains unclear. This CDR3 comprises 12 residues. The V gene lost 3 bases and the J gene lost 4 bases, with 4 bases spanning the gap. Germline CDR1 is SEHNR and CDR2 is FQNEAQ (reference sequence). Written as DNA, the CDR3 is TGTGCCAGCAGCTTCTCGAATCAGCCCCAGCATTTT. As protein: CASSFSNQPQHF.

J is TRBJ2-7 and V is TRBV5-1, with a tentative D call TRBD1 (7 bases). Germline loops: CDR1 SGHRS, CDR2 YFSETQ. The CDR3 sequence is 14 residues long. Deletions cut 1 base from V and 2 bases from J, with 10 bases between. CDR3 coding DNA: TGCGCCAGCAGCTTGACAGGGGAGGCCTACGAGCAGTACTTC. It translates to CASSLTGEAYEQYF. The whole variable domain, remainder taken from reference TRBV5-1 and TRBJ2-7, is KAGVTQTPRYLIKTRGQQVTLSCSPISGHRSVSWYQQTPGQGLQFLFEYFSETQRNKGNFPGRFSGRQFSNSRSEMNVSTLELGDSALYLCASSLTGEAYEQYFGPGTRLTVT.

The chain links TRBV5-1 to TRBJ2-2; TRBD1 might be the D (6 bases). Trimming stripped 1 base from V and 8 bases from J, with 18 bases between. CDR3 length: 16 amino acids. Germline V gene sequence: CDR1 SGHRS, CDR2 YFSETQ. The CDR3 loop reads CASSLRQGSTSGELFF. Here the CDR3 DNA reads TGCGCCAGCAGCTTGAGGCAGGGGTCGACATCGGGGGAGCTGTTTTTT.

The gene calls are TRBV15 and TRBJ1-4; 8 positions agree with TRBD1. Per the germline V gene, CDR1 is LNHNV and CDR2 is YYDKDF (reference sequence). V was pared by 5 bases and J by 4 bases, with 6 bases of the junction left unmatched. The CDR3 is 15 residues long. CDR3: CATSPQGADNEKLFF. CDR3 nucleotide sequence: TGTGCCACCAGCCCTCAGGGGGCGGATAATGAAAAACTGTTTTTT.

This chain uses TRBV27 with TRBJ2-1; TRBD2 aligns across 7 bases. Germline V gene sequence: CDR1 MNHEY, CDR2 SMNVEV (reference sequence). V dropped 5 bases and J dropped 9; count of bases not matched to a gene: 7. There are 13 residues in the CDR3. The CDR3 DNA sequence: TGTGCCAGCAGTGTGGGACTACAGGTTGAGCAGTTCTTC. It translates to CASSVGLQVEQFF.

V and J are TRBV19 and TRBJ2-7; TRBD2 matches at 8 bases. Germline V gives CDR1 LNHDA, CDR2 SQIVND (reference sequence). This CDR3 contains 13 residues. Germline trimming cut 10 bases from V and 4 bases from J; bases unmatched to any gene: 9. CDR3 in DNA: TGTGCCACCGCGACTAGCGAGCCGTACGAGCAGTACTTC. Residues: CATATSEPYEQYF.

This clone came up once. The rearrangement links TRBV5-4 to TRBJ1-4; 9 nucleotides match TRBD1. Germline CDR1 and CDR2: SGHNT and YYREEE (reference sequence). CDR3 length equals 18 residues. Trimming at V came to 3 bases and at J to 5 bases, leaving 14 bases not matched to a gene. CDR3 protein: CASSSSGTGREKNEKLFF. The CDR3 bases are TGTGCCAGCAGCTCATCCGGGACAGGGAGGGAAAAAAATGAAAAACTGTTTTTT.

CDR3 amino acids: CASSGGVGSEQYF. The CDR3 DNA follows: TGTGCCAGCAGTGGAGGAGTCGGTAGCGAGCAGTACTTC. The chain carries TRBV2 and TRBJ2-7; D gene uncertain. The CDR3 runs to 13 residues. Trimming pared 4 bases from V and 6 bases from J, leaving 13 bases between. Germline CDR1 reads SNHLY; CDR2 reads FYNNEI.